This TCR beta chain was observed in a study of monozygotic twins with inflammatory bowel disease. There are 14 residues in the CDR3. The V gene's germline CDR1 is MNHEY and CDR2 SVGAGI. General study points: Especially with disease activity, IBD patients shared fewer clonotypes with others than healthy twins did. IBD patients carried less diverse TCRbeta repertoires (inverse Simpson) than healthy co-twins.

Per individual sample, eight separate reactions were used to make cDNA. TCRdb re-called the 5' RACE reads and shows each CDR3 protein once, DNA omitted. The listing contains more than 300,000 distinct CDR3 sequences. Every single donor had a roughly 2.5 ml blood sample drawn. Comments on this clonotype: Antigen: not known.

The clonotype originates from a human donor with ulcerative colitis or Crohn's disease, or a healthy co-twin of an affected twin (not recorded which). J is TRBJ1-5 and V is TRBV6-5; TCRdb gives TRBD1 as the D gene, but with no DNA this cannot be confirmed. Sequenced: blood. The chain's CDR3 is CASSYGREGQPQHF.